This T cell receptor (beta chain) was found in a study of T cells in Graves' hyperthyroidism and ophthalmopathy. The wider study: Peripheral blood was collected at initial diagnosis, before any treatment. Study conclusions and caveats: Expanded thyroid clonotypes (above 0.001) were mostly also found in blood.

V lost 4 bases, J lost 2 bases, and 15 bases lay in between. This CDR3 is built from 15 residues. Germline-derived CDR1 and CDR2 are SGHDT and YYEEEE. This clonotype has a handful of counts. What it recognizes is unknown. Used for diagnoses were clinical symptoms, serum thyroxine and TRAb, thyroid ultrasound and orbital computed tomography. Each 10 ml fresh peripheral blood draw supplied the PBMCs. Authors of the study amplified TCR beta CDR3 regions from RNA transcripts. Initially, a first-round RT-PCR of the TCR CDR3 employed the HTBI primer set. One entry per CDR3 protein results from TCRdb running MiXCR on the multiplex PCR reads. Altogether hundreds of thousands of distinct CDR3 sequences are present, roughly 16% being singletons, with the ten largest covering around 3.3%.

The receptor was isolated from a woman aged 40 to 50 with Graves' ophthalmopathy. The chain combines TRBV5-6 with TRBJ1-1; D might be TRBD1 (6 bases). The material sequenced was blood. The CDR3 loop is CASSTMPQGNTEAFF. CDR3 nucleotides: TGTGCCAGCAGCACCATGCCACAGGGAAACACTGAAGCTTTCTTT.